Included here is one TCR beta chain sequence, with context. The specificity of this receptor is unknown. One base away there is no much larger clone; base qualities are not given. This entry belongs to a study of cytomegalovirus exposure and HLA in healthy donors (dated by TCRdb to the late 2010s). Turning to the overall study: An earlier analysis of 587 of the donors reported over 250 Gb of sequence data and 95 million to 130 million unique TCR beta sequences obtained from about 200 million T cells. Roughly 300 gigabases of sequencing data and 78 million or so unique TCR sequences were included in an early release covering roughly 600 HLA-typed donors. Of the 350 to 450 genotyped donors, 81% fell in the genetic ancestry cluster associated with self-reported Caucasian donors. The study was designed to test whether signatures of past pathogen exposure could be identified by cataloging public T cell receptors. Using immunosequencing, the study profiled T cell repertoires from roughly 650 subjects and related those repertoires to cytomegalovirus serostatus. In addition to the first cohort of around 670 subjects, a separate validation cohort of 120 different subjects was used. To predict cytomegalovirus infection status, the study combined high-throughput TCR immunosequencing, statistical association of individual TCRs with disease status, and machine learning. A later analysis re-examined previously published TCR beta repertoires from several hundred donors and added high-resolution HLA genotyping to investigate patterns of TCR occurrence. The later analysis used no new phenotypic data to find candidate immune exposures, relying instead on TCR beta sequences and their occurrence across donors. An earlier analysis of several hundred of the donors applied high-throughput TCR beta sequencing to assess whether each TCR beta V gene segment acted as functional or pseudogenic. Donor age, sex, ethnicity and CMV serostatus were compiled together with the repertoire data. Genome-wide SNP genotypes for about 65% of the roughly 670 donors were used in a later genetic analysis, which treated that subset as a discovery cohort. All discovery cohort repertoires had been generated on a single sequencing platform. Class I and class II HLA loci were covered by the typing at four-digit resolution. The number of donors typed differed by locus, with 629-630 for A, B, C, DRB1 and DQB1, about 500 for DQA1, 606 for DPA1, and under 490 for DPB1. A few DR-DQ haplotypes were treated as single units for association and clustering because of strong linkage in the cohort. Among some 400 genotyped donors of the cohort, an average of roughly 230,000 unique TCR beta nucleotide sequences was sequenced per donor, of which roughly 18% were non-productive. Findings and caveats that apply to the study as a whole: In a later genetic analysis, a missense DCLRE1C variant was associated with V-gene and J-gene trimming of TCR beta chains, and the association was replicated in an independent cohort. Specific HLA alleles were associated with over 15,000 TCR beta sequences at a false discovery rate of 0.05 in a later analysis. Correlated functional status among segregating V segments might reflect linkage disequilibrium, but an unknown experimental factor could not be ruled out. A cluster of highly shared sequence variants was judged likely to be a technical artifact of the sequencing pipeline. A few of the identified cytomegalovirus-associated TCR beta chains were confirmed in vitro to be specific for cytomegalovirus antigens. Across donors, most TCR sequences were observed very rarely, whereas some public TCRs were present in many individuals. A further reported finding was that TCR beta sequences accurately predicted the HLA-A and HLA-B alleles for most subjects in the first cohort. The classifier was reported to diagnose cytomegalovirus status with high specificity and sensitivity in both the original and validation cohorts. When HLA alleles, especially DR and DQ, strongly co-occurred, attributing TCR associations to individual alleles was difficult. Some IMGT-functional V segments, including TRBV6-2 and TRBV6-3, could not be distinguished by the 87-base-pair reads and were therefore excluded. In a later genetic analysis, fewer N-insertions in productive TCRs were reported among donors in an Asian-associated ancestry cluster than the roughly 670-donor mean. Broadly in line with IMGT annotations, most TCR beta V segments showed up in productive rearrangements about 87% or about 30% of the time in an earlier analysis of around 550 of the donors. In this cohort, only TCR beta chains were sequenced, and detectable features were limited by the absence of alpha or paired-chain data. In a later analysis, HLA-associated TCR beta chains showed more clonal expansion and lower generation probabilities than non-associated chains that were equally common. Roughly uniform sequencing depth across donors was assumed in presence/absence analyses, although this assumption may not hold. HLA typing was unavailable for some donors at each locus, so association tests used only the typed subset. About 17 rarely observed V segments, including chromosome 9 orphons, were excluded from the earlier analysis of about 600 of the donors because counts were too low. Several of the top co-occurrence clusters appeared to be linked to parvovirus B19, influenza, CMV and Epstein-Barr virus, according to a later analysis. In the study, about 150 TCR beta chains were listed as associated with cytomegalovirus. In a later analysis, the rate of TCR association differed among HLA loci, with DRB1 alleles having the most associated TCRs and HLA-C alleles having the fewest. According to the authors, the approach could potentially be generalized to other disease states and immunological phenotypes. CMV serostatus was the only immune exposure information available for the cohort. Most CMV-associated TCR beta chains appeared to be HLA-restricted in a later analysis, and the HLA associations seemed to be driven largely by CMV exposure.

The cohort was made up of roughly 670 healthy bone marrow donors. At the time of sampling, all cohort members were nominally healthy, though unrecorded immune exposures were likely present. The donor tested CMV seronegative, placing the donor among the approximately 400 seronegative members of the cohort. Each donor provided a peripheral blood sample, and peripheral blood mononuclear cells were used for TCR beta sequencing. The Qiagen DNeasy Blood Extraction Kit was used to extract genomic DNA from the blood cell samples. Library creation used the immunoSEQ multiplex PCR assay. For the multiplex PCR, a mixture combining 60 forward primers for TCR Vbeta segments and 13 reverse primers for TCR Jbeta segments was used. Amplification of the CDR3 region of rearranged TCR beta genes was performed with a multiplex PCR assay on genomic DNA. The amplified TCR beta libraries were sequenced on the Illumina HiSeq System as 87-base-pair reads. Per the authors' processing: In a later analysis, some 80 million unique TCR beta chains were counted across the 500 to 700 repertoires, and approximately 11 million of these chains were shared by at least two donors. A nearest-neighbor algorithm error-corrected the raw reads and collapsed the reads into unique sequences, merging closely related sequences to remove PCR and sequencing errors. V, D and J gene segments were assigned by aligning CDR3 sequences to IMGT reference sequences. Each retained sequence needed at least a six-nucleotide match to both a V gene segment and a J gene segment. A rearrangement was called productive if the CDR3 had no stop codons and remained in frame with V and J, and every other rearrangement was called non-productive. CDR3 was defined according to IMGT convention as the region running from the second conserved V-encoded cysteine to the conserved J-encoded phenylalanine. In an earlier analysis of more than 550 of the donors, sequences lacking an unambiguous match to a single V gene segment were excluded. An earlier analysis of several hundred of the donors called V segments functional above 56.7% productive rearrangements and segregating when the between-donor standard deviation exceeded 5%. A statistical classification framework was built to diagnose cytomegalovirus status from the catalog of TCR beta chain sequences. In a later analysis, V and J genes were assigned by comparing TCR nucleotide sequences against IMGT/GENE-DB human TR gene sequences. A later analysis assigned CDR3 sequences and most-parsimonious VDJ recombination scenarios with the TCRdist pipeline. A later analysis defined each TCR beta chain by its CDR3 amino acid sequence plus V-gene family, and excluded reads lacking a unique V-gene family. As a way to deal with suspected cross-contamination and a sequencing artifact, a later analysis dropped under 600 nucleotide sequences that were highly shared and had low generation probability. In a later analysis, a clonal expansion index for each public chain was calculated from normalized within-repertoire ranks of inferred template counts. A later analysis computed generation probabilities with a VDJ recombination model fitted to out-of-frame rearrangements, and checked the results against IGoR. In a later analysis, TCR-TCR, TCR-HLA and TCR-CMV co-occurrence was scored with hypergeometric tests, and a repertoire-size bias correction was applied to TCR pairs. A later analysis estimated false discovery rates by permuting HLA or CMV assignments 20 times. In a later analysis, co-occurring TCRs were grouped using DBSCAN, with TCRdist sequence similarity added in when clustering inside HLA-allele-positive subsets. Co-occurrence clustering excluded repertoires with fewer than 30,000 or more than 120,000 public chains, plus five with anomalous nucleotide sharing. In TCRdb, the immuneACCESS table is reduced to in-frame sequences with V and J assigned. These tables do not hold every clone; where another copy was compared, an unresolved V gene accounts for under half, and the others remain unexplained. That table furnishes V, J and clone size, whereas the DNA furnished D and trimming. Here the sample has 100,000 to 150,000 clones; less than 80% occur a single time. The ten largest make up more than 2.5% of the sample.

CDR1 KGHSH and CDR2 LQKENI are derived from the germline V gene. The CDR3 runs 15 amino acids, cysteine and phenylalanine included. Of all the DNA, just the CDR3 is kept, 45 bases in frame from base 1. V has 3 bases trimmed and J has 5 bases trimmed; junction bases matching no gene number 10. In this chain, TRBV18 is recombined with TRBJ2-7, and TRBD2 aligns with 7 junction nucleotides. The clonotype was recovered from a woman between 50 and 59 years old in good health and CMV-seronegative. Sequences were obtained from PBMCs. The CDR3 reads CASSPETSVGNEQYF. The base sequence is TGTGCCAGCTCACCTGAAACTAGCGTCGGAAACGAGCAGTACTTC.